The clone carrying this T cell receptor beta chain occurred once. The CDR3 contains 14 residues. Looked up from germline, CDR1 is SGHRS and CDR2 is YFSETQ. Trimming pared 4 bases from V and 7 bases from J, leaving 14 bases between. The study ran its PCR with 60 Vbeta and 13 Jbeta primers. Here immunoSEQ multiplex PCR was the method, and the copy in TCRdb shows in-frame clones only, minus some. The sample shows 70,000 to 95,000 clones, about 78% of them seen only once. The data derive from a study of cytomegalovirus exposure and HLA in healthy donors. The rearrangement joins TRBV5-1 to TRBJ1-4; no reliable D call. This receptor was taken from a male donor in good health and CMV-seronegative. Sequenced sample: PBMCs. In nucleotides, the CDR3 is TGCGCCAGCAGCCACGAACGGGGTGGTGAAAAACTGTTTTTT. Translating it yields CASSHERGGEKLFF. The full variable domain, completed using reference TRBV5-1 and TRBJ1-4, is KAGVTQTPRYLIKTRGQQVTLSCSPISGHRSVSWYQQTPGQGLQFLFEYFSETQRNKGNFPGRFSGRQFSNSRSEMNVSTLELGDSALYLCASSHERGGEKLFFGSGTQLSVL.